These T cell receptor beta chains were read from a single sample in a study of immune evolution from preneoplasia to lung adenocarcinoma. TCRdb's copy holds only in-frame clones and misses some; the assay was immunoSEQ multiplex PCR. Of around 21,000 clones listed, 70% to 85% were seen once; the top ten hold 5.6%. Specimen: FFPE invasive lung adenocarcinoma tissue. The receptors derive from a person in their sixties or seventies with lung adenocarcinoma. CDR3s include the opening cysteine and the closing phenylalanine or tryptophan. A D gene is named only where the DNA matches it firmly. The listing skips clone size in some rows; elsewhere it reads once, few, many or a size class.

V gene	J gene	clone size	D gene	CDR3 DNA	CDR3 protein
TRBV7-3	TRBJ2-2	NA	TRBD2	TGTGCCAGCAGCCCCAAGGTCGCAGCGGGAGTACCCGGGGAGCTGTTTTTT	CASSPKVAAGVPGELFF
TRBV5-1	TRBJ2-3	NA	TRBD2	TGCGCCAGCAGCCCAGGACTAGCGGGATACACAGATACGCAGTATTTT	CASSPGLAGYTDTQYF
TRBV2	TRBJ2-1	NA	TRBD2	TGTGCCAGCAGTGAGGCTAGCGGGACCTACAATGAGCAGTTCTTC	CASSEASGTYNEQFF
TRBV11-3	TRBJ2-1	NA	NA	TGTGCCAGCAGCTCGACGTATAGCGCGAACAATGAGCAGTTCTTC	CASSSTYSANNEQFF
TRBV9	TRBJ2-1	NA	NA	TGTGCCAGCAGCGGTACTCCTACTACAAGTGAGCAGTTCTTC	CASSGTPTTSEQFF
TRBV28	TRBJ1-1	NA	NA	TGTGCCAGCACTGATTTGGGAGCCAACACTGAAGCTTTCTTT	CASTDLGANTEAFF
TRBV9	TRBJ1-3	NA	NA	TGTGCCAGCAGCGCGGCAGGAATCTCTGGAAACACCATATATTTT	CASSAAGISGNTIYF
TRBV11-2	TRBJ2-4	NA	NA	TGTGCCAGCAGCACACAGGGTGTAGCCAAAAACATTCAGTACTTC	CASSTQGVAKNIQYF
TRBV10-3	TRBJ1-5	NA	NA	TGTGCCATCTCTACGGCTAGCAATCAGCCCCAGCATTTT	CAISTASNQPQHF
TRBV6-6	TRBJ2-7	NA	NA	TGTGCCAGCAAATCCGGGACCAACTACGAGCAGTACTTC	CASKSGTNYEQYF
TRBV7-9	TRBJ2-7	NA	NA	TGTGCCAGCAGTAAACAGGGGGGGGCCTACGAGCAGTACTTC	CASSKQGGAYEQYF
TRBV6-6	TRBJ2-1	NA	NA	TGTGCCAGCAGTCCGAGCCGGACCTACAATGAGCAGTTCTTC	CASSPSRTYNEQFF
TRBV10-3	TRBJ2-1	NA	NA	TGTGCCATCAGTGAGTCAGCGGGCCCCTACAATGAGCAGTTCTTC	CAISESAGPYNEQFF
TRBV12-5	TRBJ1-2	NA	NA	TGTGCTAGTGGGACCCAGACAGACTATGGCTACACCTTC	CASGTQTDYGYTF
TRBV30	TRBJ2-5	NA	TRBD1	TGTGCCTGGAGTGCGACAGGGATAGGGGAGACCCAGTACTTC	CAWSATGIGETQYF
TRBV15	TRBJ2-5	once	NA	TGTGCCACCAGCAGTCTATTGAGCGGGACAGCCAGGGGGACCCAGTACTTC	CATSSLLSGTARGTQYF
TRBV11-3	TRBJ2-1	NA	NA	TGTGCCAGCAGCTCAAGTAGGGAGCAGTTCTTC	CASSSSREQFF
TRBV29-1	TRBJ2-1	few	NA	TGCAGCGTACAGCGACAACGGGGCGATGAGCAGTTCTTC	CSVQRQRGDEQFF
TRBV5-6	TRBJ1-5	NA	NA	TGTGCCAGCAGCTCTAGATTCTTGGGAGGTCAGCCCCAGCATTTT	CASSSRFLGGQPQHF
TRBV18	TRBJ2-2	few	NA	TGTGCCAGCTCACCACAGGACACCGGGGAGCTGTTTTTT	CASSPQDTGELFF
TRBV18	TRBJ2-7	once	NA	TGTGCCAGCTCCGGTAGCGACTCCTACGAGCAGTACTTC	CASSGSDSYEQYF
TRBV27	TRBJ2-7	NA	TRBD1	TGTGCCAGCAGTTTATCGGAGACAGGGGCATACGAGCAGTACTTC	CASSLSETGAYEQYF
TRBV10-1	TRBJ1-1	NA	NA	TGCGCCAGCAGCGCCCAGCCGAACACTGAAGCTTTCTTT	CASSAQPNTEAFF
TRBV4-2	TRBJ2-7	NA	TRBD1	TGTGCCAGCAGCTTGGGACAGGGGAGCCGCGTAGAGCAGTACTTC	CASSLGQGSRVEQYF
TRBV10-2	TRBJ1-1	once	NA	TGCGCCAGCAGTGGGCGTGGCACTGAAGCTTTCTTT	CASSGRGTEAFF
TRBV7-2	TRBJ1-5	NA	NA	TGTGCCAGCAGCTTATCAGGGGGCAATCAGCCCCAGCATTTT	CASSLSGGNQPQHF
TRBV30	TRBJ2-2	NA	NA	TGTGCCTGGAGTGTGAGGGGCGCCGGGGAGCTGTTTTTT	CAWSVRGAGELFF
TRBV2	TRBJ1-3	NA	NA	TGTGCCACCATCAAAGTTGGAAACACCATATATTTT	CATIKVGNTIYF
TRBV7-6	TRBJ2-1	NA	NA	TGTGCCAGCAGCTTATTTCAAGGAGATAATGAGCAGTTCTTC	CASSLFQGDNEQFF
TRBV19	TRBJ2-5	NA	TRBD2	TGTGCCAGTAGCAATCCACCTAGCGGGATCAGAAAAGGGACCCAGTACTTC	CASSNPPSGIRKGTQYF
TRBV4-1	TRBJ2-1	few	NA	TGCGCCAGCAGCCAAGATTTCCACAATGAGCAGTTCTTC	CASSQDFHNEQFF
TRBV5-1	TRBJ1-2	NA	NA	TGCGCCAGCAGCTTGTCTGACTGGGGCAGGGGCTACACCTTC	CASSLSDWGRGYTF
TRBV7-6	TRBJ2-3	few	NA	TGTGCCAGCAGCTTATCCGGGGGTACGAATACGCAGTATTTT	CASSLSGGTNTQYF
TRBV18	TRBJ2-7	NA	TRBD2	TGTGCCAGCTCACCACCAGGCGGGAGAGGTTCCTACGAGCAGTACTTC	CASSPPGGRGSYEQYF
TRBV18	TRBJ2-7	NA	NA	TGTGCCAGCTCACCACCGCGGAACTCCTACGAGCAGTACTTC	CASSPPRNSYEQYF
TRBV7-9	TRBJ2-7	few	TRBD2	TGTGCCAGCAGCCGGGGGGGGAATTGGCACGAGCAGTACTTC	CASSRGGNWHEQYF
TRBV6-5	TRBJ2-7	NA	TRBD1	TGTGCCTCATCCGTTACCGGGACAGGGAGCTACGAGCAGTACTTC	CASSVTGTGSYEQYF
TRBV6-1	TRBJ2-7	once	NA	TGTGCCAGCAACCCCAGTGGGGCTACCTACGAGCAGTACTTC	CASNPSGATYEQYF
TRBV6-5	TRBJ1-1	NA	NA	TGTGCCAGCAGTGTTAGAGGGGCGCAAACTGAAGCTTTCTTT	CASSVRGAQTEAFF
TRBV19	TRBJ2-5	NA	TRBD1	TGTGCCAGTAGTAACAGGGGTCGTGAGACCCAGTACTTC	CASSNRGRETQYF
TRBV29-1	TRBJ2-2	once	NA	TGCAGCGCCCGTCCCACCGACACCGGGGAGCTGTTTTTT	CSARPTDTGELFF
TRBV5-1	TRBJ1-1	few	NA	TGCGCCAGCGCTATTCTTTTTTCTCGCGGGACGAACACTGAAGCTTTCTTT	CASAILFSRGTNTEAFF
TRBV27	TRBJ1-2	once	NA	TGTGCCAGCAGTTTTACAGGGTCCGGTGGCTACACCTTC	CASSFTGSGGYTF
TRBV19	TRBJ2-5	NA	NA	TGTGCCAGTAGTGTGGGGGCTCGACGACAAGAGACCCAGTACTTC	CASSVGARRQETQYF
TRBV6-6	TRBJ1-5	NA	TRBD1	TGTGCCAGCAGTTACTCATCAGACAGGGGAAATCAGCCCCAGCATTTT	CASSYSSDRGNQPQHF
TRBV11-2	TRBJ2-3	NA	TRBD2	TGTGCCAGCAGCTTAGTGGCTAGCGGAAACACAGATACGCAGTATTTT	CASSLVASGNTDTQYF
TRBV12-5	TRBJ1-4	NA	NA	TGTGCTAGTGGTTTAAGCGAGAATGAAAAACTGTTTTTT	CASGLSENEKLFF
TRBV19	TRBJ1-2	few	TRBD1	TGTGCCAGCACGGACAGGGGCGACTATGGCTACACCTTC	CASTDRGDYGYTF
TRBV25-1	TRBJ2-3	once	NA	TGTGCCAGCAGCCGGGGAATCCTCACAGATACGCAGTATTTT	CASSRGILTDTQYF
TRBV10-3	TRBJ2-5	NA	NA	TGTGCCATCAGGACTGACAGGAGCCAAGAGACCCAGTACTTC	CAIRTDRSQETQYF
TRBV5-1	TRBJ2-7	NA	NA	TGCGCCAGCAGCCAGATGGGGGTAGGCTACGAGCAGTACTTC	CASSQMGVGYEQYF
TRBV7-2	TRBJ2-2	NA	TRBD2	TGTGCCAGCAGCCGCCGCCAGGGAGGGAGCACCGGGGAGCTGTTTTTT	CASSRRQGGSTGELFF
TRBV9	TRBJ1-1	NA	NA	TGTGCCAGCAGCGTAATCCCCGACAGTGAAGCTTTCTTT	CASSVIPDSEAFF
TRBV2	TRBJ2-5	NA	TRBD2	TGTGCCAGCAGAAGCCAAGCGGGAGCTTCAGAAGAGACCCAGTACTTC	CASRSQAGASEETQYF
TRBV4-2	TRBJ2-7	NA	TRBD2	TGTGCCAGCAGCCAAGATCTAGGGCGACTAGCGGGGAGGGAGCAGTACTTC	CASSQDLGRLAGREQYF
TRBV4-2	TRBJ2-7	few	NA	TGTGCCAGCAGCTTAAGTGTGGGGACGGCCTCCTACGAGCAGTACTTC	CASSLSVGTASYEQYF
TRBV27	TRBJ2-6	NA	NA	TGTGCCAGCAGTTTAAAGTCCCGTTCCGGGGCCAACGTCCTGACTTTC	CASSLKSRSGANVLTF